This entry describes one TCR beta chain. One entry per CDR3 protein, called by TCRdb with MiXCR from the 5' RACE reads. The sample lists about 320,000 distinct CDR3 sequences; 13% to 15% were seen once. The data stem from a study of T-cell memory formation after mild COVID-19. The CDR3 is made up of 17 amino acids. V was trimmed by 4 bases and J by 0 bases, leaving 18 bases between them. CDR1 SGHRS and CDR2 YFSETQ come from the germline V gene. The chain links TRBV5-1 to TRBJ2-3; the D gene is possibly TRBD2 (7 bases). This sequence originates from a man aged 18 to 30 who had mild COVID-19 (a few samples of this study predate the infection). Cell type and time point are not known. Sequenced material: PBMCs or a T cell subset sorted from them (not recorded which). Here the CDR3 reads CASSPLGGGASTDTQYF. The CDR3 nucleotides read TGCGCCAGCAGCCCACTCGGAGGGGGGGCAAGCACAGATACGCAGTATTTT.